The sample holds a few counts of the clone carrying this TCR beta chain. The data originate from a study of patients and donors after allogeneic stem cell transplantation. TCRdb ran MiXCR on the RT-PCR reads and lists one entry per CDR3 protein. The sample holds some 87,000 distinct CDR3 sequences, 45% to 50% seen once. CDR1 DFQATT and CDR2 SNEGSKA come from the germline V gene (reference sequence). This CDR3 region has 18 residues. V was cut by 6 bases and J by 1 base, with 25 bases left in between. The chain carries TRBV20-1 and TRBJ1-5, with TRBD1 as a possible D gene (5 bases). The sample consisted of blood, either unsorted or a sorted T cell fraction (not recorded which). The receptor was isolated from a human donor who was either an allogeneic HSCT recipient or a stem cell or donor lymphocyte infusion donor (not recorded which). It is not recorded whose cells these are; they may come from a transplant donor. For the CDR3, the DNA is TGCAGTGCGTCCACGCCGGTACTGGGGGTAAAGAGCAATCAGCCCCAGCATTTT. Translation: CSASTPVLGVKSNQPQHF.